The rows below give T cell receptor beta chains drawn from one sample of a study of blood T cell repertoires in COVID-19. Clones were read by immunoSEQ multiplex PCR, and TCRdb kept only the in-frame ones, dropping some. The sample shows fewer than 500,000 clones, 86% of them seen only once. The sample consisted of peripheral blood. These receptors were collected from a woman in her 30s with active or convalescent COVID-19. Both conserved end residues are part of each CDR3. Each record gives: D gene, V gene, clone size, CDR3 length, J gene, CDR3 protein. D genes are given only for firm matches. Clone size is stated in some rows and not others, as once, few, many or a class when expanded.

d_call: TRBD2
v_call: TRBV5-4
clone_size: -
cdr3_length: 15
j_call: TRBJ2-3
cdr3_aa: CASSATSGSTDTQYF

d_call: TRBD2
v_call: TRBV7-6
clone_size: -
cdr3_length: 15
j_call: TRBJ2-1
cdr3_aa: CASSLAAGGPNEQFF

d_call: -
v_call: TRBV18
clone_size: -
cdr3_length: 12
j_call: TRBJ2-1
cdr3_aa: CASSPSVNEQFF

d_call: -
v_call: TRBV5-8
clone_size: -
cdr3_length: 15
j_call: TRBJ1-2
cdr3_aa: CASSALPERNYGYTF

d_call: TRBD2
v_call: TRBV19
clone_size: -
cdr3_length: 17
j_call: TRBJ2-4
cdr3_aa: CASTLAGGLSSKNIQYF

d_call: TRBD1
v_call: TRBV5-6
clone_size: once
cdr3_length: 15
j_call: TRBJ2-3
cdr3_aa: CASSHGTGTTDTQYF

d_call: -
v_call: TRBV5-5
clone_size: -
cdr3_length: 14
j_call: TRBJ2-3
cdr3_aa: CASSWVAGADTQYF

d_call: TRBD1
v_call: TRBV5-6
clone_size: -
cdr3_length: 15
j_call: TRBJ1-2
cdr3_aa: CASSFALTGEKGYTF

d_call: -
v_call: TRBV6-5
clone_size: -
cdr3_length: 15
j_call: TRBJ2-3
cdr3_aa: CASSAWGGRPDTQYF

d_call: -
v_call: TRBV2
clone_size: few
cdr3_length: 14
j_call: TRBJ2-5
cdr3_aa: CASSLAITQETQYF

d_call: TRBD2
v_call: TRBV10-2
clone_size: -
cdr3_length: 17
j_call: TRBJ2-2
cdr3_aa: CASSGLAGETNTGELFF

d_call: TRBD2
v_call: TRBV5-1
clone_size: -
cdr3_length: 14
j_call: TRBJ2-3
cdr3_aa: CASNDGGTTDTQYF

d_call: -
v_call: TRBV4-1
clone_size: -
cdr3_length: 15
j_call: TRBJ1-2
cdr3_aa: CASSQVAGLNYGYTF

d_call: -
v_call: TRBV6-5
clone_size: -
cdr3_length: 15
j_call: TRBJ1-6
cdr3_aa: CASFSPGSYNSPLHF

d_call: TRBD1
v_call: TRBV29-1
clone_size: -
cdr3_length: 12
j_call: TRBJ2-5
cdr3_aa: CSLSRGQETQYF

d_call: TRBD1
v_call: TRBV18
clone_size: -
cdr3_length: 15
j_call: TRBJ1-4
cdr3_aa: CASSPTQGAIEKLFF

d_call: TRBD1
v_call: TRBV6-2/TRBV6-3
clone_size: -
cdr3_length: 15
j_call: TRBJ2-3
cdr3_aa: CASSYPGTGGNTQYF

d_call: -
v_call: TRBV18
clone_size: -
cdr3_length: 16
j_call: TRBJ2-5
cdr3_aa: CASSPLTGRTRETQYF

d_call: TRBD1
v_call: TRBV6-5
clone_size: -
cdr3_length: 14
j_call: TRBJ2-5
cdr3_aa: CASRTQGTQETQYF

d_call: -
v_call: TRBV5-6
clone_size: -
cdr3_length: 15
j_call: TRBJ1-5
cdr3_aa: CASSLFRSSNQPQHF

d_call: -
v_call: TRBV19
clone_size: -
cdr3_length: 12
j_call: TRBJ2-3
cdr3_aa: CASSGSADTQYF

d_call: TRBD1
v_call: TRBV25-1
clone_size: -
cdr3_length: 13
j_call: TRBJ2-1
cdr3_aa: CASRDRVDNEQFF

d_call: -
v_call: TRBV27
clone_size: -
cdr3_length: 14
j_call: TRBJ1-5
cdr3_aa: CASAYAGANQPQHF

d_call: -
v_call: TRBV9
clone_size: once
cdr3_length: 15
j_call: TRBJ2-3
cdr3_aa: CASSVDRGGPDTQYF

d_call: -
v_call: TRBV15
clone_size: -
cdr3_length: 16
j_call: TRBJ2-1
cdr3_aa: CATSLRSGSSYNEQFF

d_call: TRBD1
v_call: TRBV6-5
clone_size: -
cdr3_length: 14
j_call: TRBJ1-1
cdr3_aa: CASSETGGNTEAFF

d_call: TRBD1
v_call: TRBV11-3
clone_size: -
cdr3_length: 17
j_call: TRBJ1-4
cdr3_aa: CASSQARTGAPNEKLFF